These 9 T cell receptor beta chains were all obtained from the same sample, sequenced in a study of shared clonotypes between healthy human individuals. The protocol was immunoSEQ multiplex PCR, while the TCRdb copy is restricted to in-frame clones and leaves out a portion. The table shows about 680,000 clones, with about 74% occurring only once. Sample: memory CD4+ T cells sorted from blood. This sample's subset: CD45RA-negative fraction. These receptors were taken from a woman aged 25-40 years in good health.

A few counts support this clone. The gene calls are TRBV28 and TRBJ2-7; TRBD1 matches 7 bases. The CDR3 covers 14 residues. V was clipped by 8 bases and J by 1 base; unmatched bases: 8. Germline CDR1 MDHEN, CDR2 SYDVKM. The CDR3 spells CASRRTGGSYEQYF. CDR3 nucleotide sequence: TGTGCCAGCCGTCGGACAGGCGGTTCCTACGAGCAGTACTTC.

The chain joins TRBV28 to TRBJ2-5; unclear D gene. Germline assignment: CDR1 MDHEN and CDR2 SYDVKM. The CDR3 is 18 amino acids. V was shortened by 5 bases and J by 6 bases, with 28 bases between the two germline ends. In DNA, the CDR3 is TGTGCCAGCAGTACACACCGAATAGGGCCCCGTGCTGGGAAGACCCAGTACTTC. Protein product: CASSTHRIGPRAGKTQYF. Drawing the rest from reference TRBV28 and TRBJ2-5, the complete variable domain is DVKVTQSSRYLVKRTGEKVFLECVQDMDHENMFWYRQDPGLGLRLIYFSYDVKMKEKGDIPEGYSVSREKKERFSLILESASTNQTSMYLCASSTHRIGPRAGKTQYFGPGTRLLVL.

The CDR3 region is CASSLRGTIPTDTQYF. The CDR3 DNA reads TGTGCCAGCAGCTTGAGGGGGACTATTCCCACAGATACGCAGTATTTT. This chain connects TRBV5-5 to TRBJ2-3; a possible D gene is TRBD2 (7 bases). V gave up 1 base and J gave up 2 bases, with 14 bases separating them. The germline gives CDR1 SGHKS, CDR2 YYEKEE (reference sequence). This CDR3 has 16 residues.

The chain employs TRBV6-1 and TRBJ2-3, with TRBD1 identical over 10 bases. Germline V gives CDR1 MNHNS, CDR2 SASEGT. The CDR3 totals 14 residues. V lost 4 bases to trimming and J lost 4 bases; unmatched junction nucleotides: 2. This CDR3 is CASSVGTGADTQYF. In DNA form, the CDR3 reads TGTGCCAGCAGTGTGGGGACAGGGGCAGATACGCAGTATTTT.

CDR3 coding DNA: TGTGCCAGCAGTGAATATCAGGACCTCACAGATACGCAGTATTTT. Its protein product is CASSEYQDLTDTQYF. This chain connects TRBV25-1 to TRBJ2-3, with D unresolved. Trimming left V 0 bases short and J 2 bases short, with 9 bases between. Per the germline V gene, CDR1 is MGHDK and CDR2 is SYGVNS. CDR3 length: 15 amino acids.

The chain joins TRBV28 to TRBJ2-1; no clear D. Germline V gene lookup returns CDR1 MDHEN and CDR2 SYDVKM. The CDR3 has 11 residues. Trimming took 1 base from V and 9 from J, leaving 4 bases between them. CDR3 residues: CASSLYGEQFF. The CDR3 nucleotides read TGTGCCAGCAGTTTATATGGTGAGCAGTTCTTC.

V gene TRBV9 combines with J gene TRBJ2-6; D is uncertain. Looked up from germline, CDR1 is SGDLS and CDR2 is YYNGEE. The CDR3 length is 16 residues. Trimming cost V 0 bases and J 0 bases, with 7 bases left between them. CDR3 sequence: CASSVDRSSGANVLTF. CDR3 DNA sequence: TGTGCCAGCAGCGTAGACCGAAGCTCTGGGGCCAACGTCCTGACTTTC.

A note on this clone: Other nucleotide sequences in the sample specify the same CDR3. The gene calls are TRBV5-4 and TRBJ1-3; 9 bases are a match to TRBD1. The CDR3 is 15 amino acids. Germline-derived CDR1 and CDR2 are SGHNT and YYREEE (reference sequence). The V gene end was trimmed by 2 bases and the J gene end by 2 bases; junction bases not matched to a gene: 2. CDR3 nucleotide sequence: TGTGCCAGCAGCTTAGGGACAGGGACTGGAAACACCATATATTTT. Protein product: CASSLGTGTGNTIYF.

The chain recombines TRBV2 with TRBJ2-7, with 8 bases that match TRBD1. Germline CDR1 is SNHLY and CDR2 is FYNNEI. With 9 bases clipped from V and 7 bases from J, the junction kept 5 bases outside the gene matches. This CDR3 comprises 11 residues. The CDR3 coding sequence is TGTGCCAGTCGACAGGGGCGGGAGCAGTACTTC. This sequence encodes CASRQGREQYF.